These 18 T cell receptor beta chains share one sample of origin, sequenced in a study of CD8 T cells in ankylosing spondylitis. General study results and limits: Seemingly distinctive of ankylosing spondylitis blood was a TCR beta motif formed by eight highly homologous variants.

These TCRs are of unknown antigen specificity. TCRdb reprocessed the 5' RACE reads with MiXCR, giving one entry per CDR3 protein. The sample yields fewer than 750,000 distinct CDR3 sequences, around 17% seen once. Source material: blood, either unsorted or a sorted T cell fraction (not recorded which). The receptors derive from a male donor with ankylosing spondylitis.

This clonotype has a handful of counts. The chain recombines TRBV24-1 with TRBJ2-3; D might be TRBD2 (6 bases). V was pared by 6 bases and J by 1 base, with 13 bases between. Germline V gene data show CDR1 as KGHDR and CDR2 as SFDVKD. This CDR3 spans 15 amino acids. The CDR3 DNA sequence: TGTGCCACCAGTATCGGGACTTTCGGCACAGATACGCAGTATTTT. This translates into CATSIGTFGTDTQYF.

This clonotype was observed a few times. The chain recombines TRBV5-1 with TRBJ1-1, with D uncertain. Germline-derived CDR1 and CDR2 are SGHRS and YFSETQ. The CDR3 runs 14 residues. Trimming cost V 0 bases and J 1 base, with 7 bases left between them. The CDR3 here is CASSLEYSNTEAFF. CDR3 nucleotides: TGCGCCAGCAGCTTGGAGTATTCGAACACTGAAGCTTTCTTT.

The rearrangement links TRBV20-1 to TRBJ2-1; 7 bases agree with TRBD2. Trimming cost V 5 bases and J 2 bases; bases outside gene matches: 9. This CDR3 is 15 amino acids long. Germline assignment: CDR1 DFQATT and CDR2 SNEGSKA (reference sequence). The DNA of the CDR3 is TGCAGTGCTGCAGCGGGACTCAAAACCTACAATGAGCAGTTCTTC. It translates to CSAAAGLKTYNEQFF.

The chain combines TRBV12-3 or TRBV12-4 with TRBJ1-5; D unresolved. CDR3 length: 14 amino acids. Between the trimmed V and J ends, which lost 6 bases and 6 bases, there was a span of 15 bases. The CDR3 here is CASSLLGLSQPQHF. The CDR3 bases are TGTGCCAGCAGCCTCTTAGGGCTGAGTCAGCCCCAGCATTTT.

The V call is TRBV6-5, the J call TRBJ2-2; 10 nucleotides line up with TRBD1. Germline V gene sequence: CDR1 MNHEY, CDR2 SVGAGI. The CDR3 consists of 15 residues. J lost 7 bases, V lost 2 bases, and 4 bases had no gene match. The CDR3 sequence is CASSYDRGLNGELFF. The CDR3 DNA reads as TGTGCCAGCAGTTACGACAGGGGGCTTAACGGGGAGCTGTTTTTT.

The CDR3 here is CASSARTGANEQFF. The CDR3 DNA reads as TGTGCCAGCAGTGCTCGGACGGGGGCAAATGAGCAGTTCTTC. The chain couples TRBV6-1 to TRBJ2-1; D is perhaps TRBD1 or TRBD2 (6 bases each). The CDR3 totals 14 residues. The V gene lost 4 bases and the J gene lost 7 bases, with 14 bases spanning the gap. CDR1 MNHNS and CDR2 SASEGT come from the germline V gene.

The J gene is TRBJ1-5, the V gene TRBV4-2, with D hard to call. V lost 0 bases to trimming and J lost 3 bases, with 9 bases between them. Germline-derived CDR1 and CDR2 are LGHNA and YNFKEQ. This CDR3 is built from 15 residues. The CDR3 protein is CASSQESQPNQPQHF. In DNA, the CDR3 is TGTGCCAGCAGCCAAGAATCACAGCCCAATCAGCCCCAGCATTTT.

This clonotype has more than one count but fewer than ten. The V gene is TRBV7-9, the J gene TRBJ2-7; 8 bases align to TRBD1. Per the germline V gene, CDR1 is SEHNR and CDR2 is FQNEAQ (reference sequence). The CDR3 spans 15 residues. The ends lost 4 bases at V and 5 bases at J; junction bases unmatched: 10. CDR3 residues: CASSSTDRDVDEQYF. In DNA form, the CDR3 reads TGTGCCAGCAGCTCCACGGACAGGGACGTAGACGAGCAGTACTTC.

This clonotype was counted ten times or more. This rearrangement joins TRBV28 to TRBJ1-1, with D unresolved. Germline V gene data show CDR1 as MDHEN and CDR2 as SYDVKM. The V gene lost 4 bases and the J gene lost 1 base, with 13 bases spanning the gap. CDR3 size: 15 residues. This chain's CDR3 is CASSSSVLGNTEAFF. CDR3 coding DNA: TGTGCCAGCAGTTCCTCAGTCTTGGGGAACACTGAAGCTTTCTTT.

This clonotype was counted a few times. The chain employs TRBV5-1 and TRBJ2-3; no clear D. The V and J ends lost 3 bases and 2 bases respectively, with 10 bases between them. There are 14 residues in the CDR3. Germline CDR1 reads SGHRS; CDR2 reads YFSETQ. The CDR3, as DNA: TGCGCCAGCAGCTCCACCCCACCCACAGATACGCAGTATTTT. Its protein product is CASSSTPPTDTQYF.

This clonotype was observed a few times. This chain connects TRBV27 to TRBJ2-3, with 10 bases fitting TRBD2. The CDR3 length is 16 residues. Germline loops: CDR1 MNHEY, CDR2 SMNVEV (reference sequence). V shed 3 bases and J 5 bases; nucleotides not matched to a gene: 8. Written as DNA, the CDR3 is TGTGCCAGCAGTTTTGGGACTAGCGTCCTCTTAGATACGCAGTATTTT. It encodes CASSFGTSVLLDTQYF.

The V gene is TRBV20-1, the J gene TRBJ2-1; 7 nucleotides agree with TRBD2. The CDR3 is 14 amino acids. The trim removed 5 bases at V and 4 bases at J, leaving 8 bases unmatched. Germline V gene data show CDR1 as DFQATT and CDR2 as SNEGSKA (reference sequence). The CDR3 DNA follows: TGCAGTGCTCACCCGGCTAGCGGTTACAATGAGCAGTTCTTC. This codes for CSAHPASGYNEQFF.

CDR3 in amino acids: CAISESTVAEGFEQYF. As DNA, the CDR3 is TGTGCCATCAGTGAGTCCACGGTCGCAGAGGGGTTCGAGCAGTACTTC. This chain connects TRBV10-3 to TRBJ2-7; D may be TRBD1 or TRBD2 (5 bases each). The V end lost 0 bases, the J end lost 6 bases, and 18 bases lay between the germline ends. The CDR3 loop spans 16 amino acids. Germline V lookup: CDR1 ENHRY, CDR2 SYGVKD.

This clonotype was counted a few times. This chain joins TRBV28 and TRBJ2-2, with D uncertain. V was pared by 3 bases and J by 5 bases, with 10 bases between. The CDR3 consists of 14 residues. Germline-derived CDR1 and CDR2 are MDHEN and SYDVKM. The CDR3 DNA sequence: TGTGCCAGCAGTTTGACGGACCCTACCGGGGAGCTGTTTTTT. It translates to CASSLTDPTGELFF.

This clonotype was detected a few times. This rearrangement joins TRBV6-2 or TRBV6-3 to TRBJ2-7; D is perhaps TRBD1 or TRBD2 (5 bases each). Trimming took 4 bases from V and 2 from J, leaving 12 bases between them. The CDR3 extends over 14 amino acids. Germline loops: CDR1 MNHEY, CDR2 SVGEGT. The CDR3 DNA is TGTGCCAGCAGTTTCGGGAACAGGCCCTACGAGCAGTACTTC. Translation gives CASSFGNRPYEQYF.

The gene calls are TRBV6-2 or TRBV6-3 and TRBJ2-7; the match to TRBD2 covers 12 bases. The CDR3 length is 14 residues. The trim removed 5 bases at V and 7 bases at J, leaving 6 bases unmatched. Germline lookup yields CDR1 MNHEY and CDR2 SVGEGT. The DNA for the CDR3 is TGTGCCAGCAGTCTAAGACTAGCGGGAGTGGAGCAGTACTTC. Translation gives CASSLRLAGVEQYF.

The chain uses TRBV5-1 and TRBJ1-2; D remains ambiguous. CDR3 size: 15 residues. Trimming pared 0 bases from V and 5 bases from J, leaving 14 bases between. The germline V gene encodes CDR1 SGHRS and CDR2 YFSETQ. Here the CDR3 DNA reads TGCGCCAGCAGCTTGGACCCTACAGTGGGGTATGGCTACACCTTC. As protein: CASSLDPTVGYGYTF.

The sample holds a few counts of this clonotype. The chain has TRBV7-6 and TRBJ2-1; D call uncertain. The CDR3 loop spans 18 amino acids. Looked up from germline, CDR1 is SGHVS and CDR2 is FNYEAQ. Trimming left V 5 bases short and J 0 bases short, with 20 bases between. CDR3 in DNA: TGTGCCAGCAGCCCCCGAGGCGGCGGAATGAGCTCCTACAATGAGCAGTTCTTC. Protein: CASSPRGGGMSSYNEQFF.